Listed below are T cell receptor beta chains from one sample, sequenced in a study of T cell repertoires in cytomegalovirus infection. One entry per CDR3 protein results from TCRdb running MiXCR on the reads. The sample records 750,000 to 900,000 distinct CDR3 sequences, roughly 29% being singletons. These receptors have no known antigen. Sequenced here: cultured CD8+ T cells from PBMCs, sampled from culture after CMV antigen stimulation. The receptors were sampled from a human donor in good health (CMV status not recorded). Some clones in this sample may be carry-over from other donors' samples. Both conserved end residues are part of each CDR3.

j_call: TRBJ2-7
v_call: TRBV24-1
cdr3_aa: CATLPCREDEQYF

j_call: TRBJ2-7
v_call: TRBV5-5
cdr3_aa: CASSPGEGFSYEQYF

j_call: TRBJ1-5
v_call: TRBV15
cdr3_aa: CATSPTGATQPQHF

j_call: TRBJ1-4
v_call: TRBV3-1
cdr3_aa: CASSPLEGDEKLFF

j_call: TRBJ1-1
v_call: TRBV7-9
cdr3_aa: CASRIGGLEAFF

j_call: TRBJ2-7
v_call: TRBV23-1
cdr3_aa: CASTERGTGDEQYF

j_call: TRBJ1-1
v_call: TRBV10-1
cdr3_aa: CASSDFTRTEAFF

j_call: TRBJ2-5
v_call: TRBV7-6
cdr3_aa: CASSNRLAGGQQTQYF

j_call: TRBJ2-1
v_call: TRBV7-6
cdr3_aa: CASSLEPTAYNEQFF

j_call: TRBJ2-7
v_call: TRBV2
cdr3_aa: CASSEHGYRSSYEQYF

j_call: TRBJ2-1
v_call: TRBV7-9
cdr3_aa: CASRQGSELAGNEQFF

j_call: TRBJ2-7
v_call: TRBV7-9
cdr3_aa: CASSHGQMIYEQYF

j_call: TRBJ2-7
v_call: TRBV25-1
cdr3_aa: CASDRGPHEQYF

j_call: TRBJ2-1
v_call: TRBV4-1
cdr3_aa: CASSLEWDSEQFF

j_call: TRBJ1-1
v_call: TRBV7-9
cdr3_aa: CASSPGGQGTRNTEAFF

j_call: TRBJ2-3
v_call: TRBV18
cdr3_aa: CASSPPRQLGFTDTQYF

j_call: TRBJ1-4
v_call: TRBV4-1
cdr3_aa: CASSQVSVSYNEKLFF

j_call: TRBJ1-1
v_call: TRBV7-9
cdr3_aa: CASSPPGWVFF

j_call: TRBJ2-1
v_call: TRBV29-1
cdr3_aa: CSVHLDREYYNEQFF

j_call: TRBJ2-2
v_call: TRBV4-2
cdr3_aa: CASSQDPSGATGELFF

j_call: TRBJ2-3
v_call: TRBV7-8
cdr3_aa: CASSLASGEGDTQYF

j_call: TRBJ2-6
v_call: TRBV5-1
cdr3_aa: CASSLTGPYSGANVLTF

j_call: TRBJ2-1
v_call: TRBV7-9
cdr3_aa: CASSPSGQGEGSNEQFF

j_call: TRBJ1-6
v_call: TRBV12-3/TRBV12-4
cdr3_aa: CASSRGGHSPLHF

j_call: TRBJ1-2
v_call: TRBV6-1
cdr3_aa: CASSEAEPGGF

j_call: TRBJ2-3
v_call: TRBV28
cdr3_aa: CASSPYSGSGDTQYF

j_call: TRBJ1-2
v_call: TRBV12-3/TRBV12-4
cdr3_aa: CASTPGSTLYGYTF

j_call: TRBJ2-7
v_call: TRBV20-1
cdr3_aa: CSASLPGNNYEQYF

j_call: TRBJ2-3
v_call: TRBV24-1
cdr3_aa: CATSRQGSTDTQYF

j_call: TRBJ2-3
v_call: TRBV10-3
cdr3_aa: CAIRTLQGQGTDTQYF

j_call: TRBJ1-4
v_call: TRBV7-9
cdr3_aa: CASSSKGPGGEKLFF

j_call: TRBJ2-4
v_call: TRBV4-1
cdr3_aa: CASSQGTGDIQYF

j_call: TRBJ2-2
v_call: TRBV5-1
cdr3_aa: CASSPPALAGVTGELFF

j_call: TRBJ1-4
v_call: TRBV7-9
cdr3_aa: CASSLGTGGTEKLFF

j_call: TRBJ1-2
v_call: TRBV12-3/TRBV12-4
cdr3_aa: CASSLGPSESTF

j_call: TRBJ2-3
v_call: TRBV6-6
cdr3_aa: CASSYLRGLRMGSGTDTQYF

j_call: TRBJ1-5
v_call: TRBV4-2
cdr3_aa: CASSDRVLGQVSQPQHF

j_call: TRBJ2-3
v_call: TRBV7-2
cdr3_aa: CASSFPTAGGTDTQYF

j_call: TRBJ1-6
v_call: TRBV6-6
cdr3_aa: CASSSRDRGSNSPLHF

j_call: TRBJ2-2
v_call: TRBV5-1
cdr3_aa: CASSLTPTSGVNTGELFF

j_call: TRBJ2-3
v_call: TRBV6-5
cdr3_aa: CASSYLDRGNTQYF

j_call: TRBJ1-3
v_call: TRBV9
cdr3_aa: CASSVTGSGNTIYF